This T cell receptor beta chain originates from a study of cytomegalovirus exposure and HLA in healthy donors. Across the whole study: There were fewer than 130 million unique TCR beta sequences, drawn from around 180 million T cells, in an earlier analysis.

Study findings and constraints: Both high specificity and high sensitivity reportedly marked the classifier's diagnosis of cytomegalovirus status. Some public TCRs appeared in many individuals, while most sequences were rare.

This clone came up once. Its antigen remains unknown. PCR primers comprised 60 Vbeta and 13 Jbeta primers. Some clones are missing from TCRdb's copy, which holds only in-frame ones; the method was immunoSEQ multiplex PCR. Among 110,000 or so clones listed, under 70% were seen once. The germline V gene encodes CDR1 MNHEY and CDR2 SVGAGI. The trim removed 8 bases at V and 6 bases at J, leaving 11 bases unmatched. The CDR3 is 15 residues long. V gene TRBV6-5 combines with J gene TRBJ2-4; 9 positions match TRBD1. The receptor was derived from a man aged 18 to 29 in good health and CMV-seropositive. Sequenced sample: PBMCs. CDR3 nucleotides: TGTGCCAGCCGAAGCGGGACAGGGAGTGGAAACATTCAGTACTTC. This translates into CASRSGTGSGNIQYF.